This T cell receptor (beta chain) came from a study of T cell responses to AZD1222 COVID-19 vaccine. Study at large: Samples with a second dose at about 4 or about 12 weeks were pooled together.

There are 12 residues in the CDR3. Trimming shortened V by 3 bases and J by 5 bases, and 6 bases separated the two germline ends. CDR1 and CDR2 (germline): MGHRA, YSYEKL. Measured with immunoSEQ multiplex PCR; TCRdb has only the in-frame clones, and not every one. The data contain 80,000 to 90,000 clones, more than 75% of them singletons. For this clone: The antigen remains undetermined.

Study conclusions and caveats: Spike was spanned by vaccine-associated CD4 TCRs, with dominance at 160-218 and 743-854. Increases in Spike-specific TCR breadth and depth were seen after two AZD1222 doses.

The J gene is TRBJ2-3, the V gene TRBV4-1; D not certain. This material consisted of peripheral blood, taken on day 0 of AZD1222 vaccination. The clonotype comes from an adult in good health. CDR3 DNA: TGCGCCAGCAGCCATATTAGAGATACGCAGTATTTT. This sequence encodes CASSHIRDTQYF.